What follows are 2 T cell receptor beta chains derived from one specimen sequenced in a study of blood T cell repertoires in COVID-19. Some clones are missing from TCRdb's copy, which holds only in-frame ones; the method was immunoSEQ multiplex PCR. This table has some 100,000 clones, around 94% appearing once. The specimen sequenced was peripheral blood. These TCRs come from a woman aged 55-69 years with active COVID-19.

CDR3 sequence (DNA): TGTGCCAGCAGCACTAGCTCTGGAAACACCATATATTTT. It codes for CASSTSSGNTIYF. The chain combines TRBV13 with TRBJ1-3; D is undetermined. Per germline, CDR1 PRHDT and CDR2 FYEKMQ (reference sequence). The CDR3 sequence is 13 residues long. The ends were cut back, 5 bases at V and 0 bases at J, with 5 bases in the middle. The whole variable domain, filled in from reference TRBV13 and TRBJ1-3, reads AAGVIQSPRHLIKEKRETATLKCYPIPRHDTVYWYQQGPGQDPQFLISFYEKMQSDKGSIPDRFSAQQFSDYHSELNMSSLELGDSALYFCASSTSSGNTIYFGEGSWLTVV.

This clone was detected only once. The J gene is TRBJ1-5, the V gene TRBV6-5; D is uncertain. CDR1 and CDR2 from the germline V gene are MNHEY and SVGAGI. Trimming pared 4 bases from V and 6 bases from J, leaving 13 bases between. The CDR3 is 14 amino acids. The DNA for the CDR3 is TGTGCCAGCAGTTCCAGCCAGGCAACTCAGCCCCAGCATTTT. It encodes CASSSSQATQPQHF.